This TCR beta chain was recovered during a study of glioma-infiltrating T cells after dendritic cell vaccination. Across the whole study: Samples are from glioblastoma patients in Phase I and II dendritic cell vaccine trials. Patients received autologous tumor lysate-pulsed dendritic cell vaccination between 2003 and 2012.

Study results and limitations: Few patients contributed both blood and tumor specimens.

To note about this clone: What it binds is unknown.

The CDR3 runs to 15 residues. The ends lost 7 bases at V and 7 bases at J; junction bases unmatched: 14. Germline V gene lookup returns CDR1 SQVTM and CDR2 ANQGSEA. Primers: 60 V beta forward and 13 J beta reverse. The data were produced by immunoSEQ multiplex PCR, yet TCRdb's version contains in-frame clones alone and is incomplete. Of 65,000 to 90,000 clones in the sample, roughly four fifths were seen once. This chain links TRBV29-1 with TRBJ2-1; 9 positions match TRBD2. The source material was blood, sampled before dendritic cell vaccination. The clonotype comes from a human donor with glioblastoma. Here the CDR3 reads CSGQTWRGGANEQFF. The CDR3 DNA is TGCAGCGGACAAACGTGGCGCGGGGGGGCAAATGAGCAGTTCTTC.